These 15 T cell receptor beta chains originate from one sample sequenced in a study of T cell responses to AZD1222 COVID-19 vaccine. Libraries were prepared by immunoSEQ multiplex PCR; TCRdb keeps only in-frame clonotypes and omits some of them. This table has about 110,000 clones, 90% appearing once. Source: peripheral blood, taken on day 0 of AZD1222 vaccination. These receptors were obtained from an adult in good health.

The rearrangement links TRBV18 to TRBJ1-6; D remains unclear. Trimming cost V 3 bases and J 6 bases, with 3 bases left between them. Germline lookup yields CDR1 KGHSH and CDR2 LQKENI. CDR3 length: 12 residues. CDR3 amino acids: CASSPGNSPLHF. CDR3 DNA sequence: TGTGCCAGCTCACCCGGTAATTCACCCCTCCACTTT. The whole variable domain, filled in from reference TRBV18 and TRBJ1-6, reads NAGVMQNPRHLVRRRGQEARLRCSPMKGHSHVYWYRQLPEEGLKFMVYLQKENIIDESGMPKERFSAEFPKEGPSILRIQQVVRGDSAAYFCASSPGNSPLHFGNGTRLTVT.

In its sample, this clone was seen once. The chain carries TRBV5-1 and TRBJ1-1; D is unresolved. CDR1 is SGHRS and CDR2 is YFSETQ in the germline V gene. This CDR3 is 14 amino acids long. Trimming took 1 base from V and 3 from J, leaving 10 bases between them. This CDR3 is CASSLYGGDTEAFF. CDR3 nucleotides: TGCGCCAGCAGCTTGTATGGTGGGGACACTGAAGCTTTCTTT.

The chain carries TRBV7-3 and TRBJ2-1, with TRBD1 matching 8 bases. Trimming took 7 bases from V and 6 from J; bases not matched to a gene: 8. Germline V gene sequence: CDR1 SGHTA, CDR2 FQGTGA. This CDR3 is built from 14 residues. CDR3 amino acids: CASTTPDRGNEQFF. The CDR3 coding sequence is TGTGCCAGCACCACTCCAGACAGGGGCAATGAGCAGTTCTTC.

The chain couples TRBV6-2 or TRBV6-3 to TRBJ2-7, with D possibly TRBD2 on 5 matching bases. V was trimmed by 0 bases and J by 4 bases, leaving 13 bases between them. There are 15 residues in the CDR3. Germline CDR1 reads MNHEY; CDR2 reads SVGEGT. In nucleotides, the CDR3 is TGTGCCAGCAGTTACTCCAGCGGTTGGACTTACGAGCAGTACTTC. It translates to CASSYSSGWTYEQYF.

CDR3 amino acids: CATSGVAGLRDTQYF. DNA for the CDR3: TGTGCCACCAGTGGGGTAGCGGGGTTGCGAGATACGCAGTATTTT. The J gene is TRBJ2-3, the V gene TRBV24-1; 8 positions match TRBD2. The V and J ends lost 5 bases and 5 bases, in that order; junction bases with no gene match: 8. Germline CDR1 and CDR2: KGHDR and SFDVKD. The CDR3 length is 15 residues.

V gene TRBV28 combines with J gene TRBJ2-1, with TRBD2 matching 13 bases. Trimming at V came to 1 base and at J to 8 bases, leaving 5 bases not matched to a gene. The CDR3 is 16 amino acids. Germline V gene sequence: CDR1 MDHEN, CDR2 SYDVKM. The CDR3 sequence is CASSLLGLAGRDEQFF. The CDR3 bases are TGTGCCAGCAGTTTATTGGGACTAGCGGGGAGGGATGAGCAGTTCTTC.

The rearrangement joins TRBV28 to TRBJ2-7; TRBD2 aligns across 8 bases. The V and J ends lost 9 bases and 0 bases, in that order; junction bases with no gene match: 16. The V gene's germline CDR1 is MDHEN and CDR2 SYDVKM. This CDR3 is built from 17 residues. The CDR3 DNA reads TGTGCCAGTTTATCACCCCTTACTAGCGGAAGCTCCTACGAGCAGTACTTC. It is translated as CASLSPLTSGSSYEQYF.

The rearrangement links TRBV27 to TRBJ2-2; D might be TRBD1 or TRBD2, each matching 6 bases. Germline V lookup: CDR1 MNHEY, CDR2 SMNVEV (reference sequence). This CDR3 has 15 residues. Trimming removed 3 bases at V and 3 bases at J, with 11 bases between. The CDR3 sequence is CASSFGRGDTGELFF. Here the CDR3 DNA reads TGTGCCAGCAGTTTTGGAAGGGGGGACACCGGGGAGCTGTTTTTT.

The sample holds a few counts of this clone. This chain links TRBV25-1 with TRBJ2-3; the D call may be TRBD1 or TRBD2 (5 bases each). V was cut by 6 bases and J by 1 base, with 11 bases left in between. CDR1 and CDR2 from the germline V gene are MGHDK and SYGVNS. The CDR3 totals 14 residues. CDR3 DNA: TGTGCCAGCAGCCCCGGGGCCCGCACAGATACGCAGTATTTT. Translating it yields CASSPGARTDTQYF.

This chain uses TRBV19 with TRBJ1-3; the D is unclear. Germline V gives CDR1 LNHDA, CDR2 SQIVND (reference sequence). This CDR3 is built from 14 residues. Trimming removed 3 bases at V and 4 bases at J, with 10 bases between. Written as DNA, the CDR3 is TGTGCCAGTAGTATCCGGCAAGACGGAAACACCATATATTTT. Its translation: CASSIRQDGNTIYF.

The chain uses TRBV4-2 and TRBJ1-5; a weak D match, TRBD1 (6 bases). Deletions cut 5 bases from V and 0 bases from J, with 14 bases between. The CDR3 is made up of 16 amino acids. Germline V lookup: CDR1 LGHNA, CDR2 YNFKEQ. This CDR3 is CASSTRAGDSNQPQHF. In DNA, the CDR3 is TGTGCCAGCAGCACCCGGGCAGGGGATAGCAATCAGCCCCAGCATTTT.

The chain carries TRBV5-1 and TRBJ2-7, with 15 bases that match TRBD2. Trimming at V came to 2 bases and at J to 5 bases, leaving 8 bases not matched to a gene. Germline V gene data show CDR1 as SGHRS and CDR2 as YFSETQ. The CDR3 covers 17 residues. This chain's CDR3 is CASSFGPGLAGGHEQYF. DNA for the CDR3: TGCGCCAGCAGCTTTGGACCGGGACTAGCGGGAGGACACGAGCAGTACTTC.

This clone was recorded once. The chain couples TRBV19 to TRBJ2-1; 10 nucleotides match TRBD2. The ends lost 7 bases at V and 3 bases at J; junction bases unmatched: 9. This CDR3 contains 16 residues. Looked up from germline, CDR1 is LNHDA and CDR2 is SQIVND (reference sequence). The CDR3 region is CASTLGASGGYNEQFF. In DNA form, the CDR3 reads TGTGCCAGTACTCTAGGGGCTAGCGGGGGCTACAATGAGCAGTTCTTC. Looking up the rest from reference TRBV19 and TRBJ2-1 gives the full variable domain: DGGITQSPKYLFRKEGQNVTLSCEQNLNHDAMYWYRQDPGQGLRLIYYSQIVNDFQKGDIAEGYSVSREKKESFPLTVTSAQKNPTAFYLCASTLGASGGYNEQFFGPGTRLTVL.

This chain uses TRBV4-1 with TRBJ2-7; D not resolved. This CDR3 is built from 13 residues. CDR1 is MGHRA and CDR2 is YSYEKL in the germline V gene. V was trimmed by 2 bases and J by 3 bases, leaving 8 bases between them. The CDR3 bases are TGCGCCAGCAGCCAACTACAGTACTACGAGCAGTACTTC. It yields the protein CASSQLQYYEQYF.

The DNA of the CDR3 is TGTGCCAGCAGCCTCTCGACAGGGGGCTACACCTTC. Protein sequence: CASSLSTGGYTF. This chain joins TRBV28 and TRBJ1-2; 7 nucleotides match TRBD1. The CDR3 runs to 12 residues. With V trimmed by 6 bases and J by 8 bases, 6 bases remained unmatched. Germline V gene data show CDR1 as MDHEN and CDR2 as SYDVKM.